This T cell receptor beta chain was sequenced during a study of shared clonotypes between healthy human individuals. As for the study in general: Three plates were used per donor for CD4 naive, three for CD4 memory, two for CD8 naive and one for CD8 memory. General study findings and limits: Relative to their counterparts shared across all four donors, non-shared clonotypes exhibited diminished generation probabilities.

Measured with immunoSEQ multiplex PCR; TCRdb has only the in-frame clones, and not every one. The sample includes more than 1.2 million clones, 98% of them seen just once. About this clone itself: Its antigen remains unknown.

V lost 4 bases and J lost 0, with 12 bases in between. Germline assignment: CDR1 SGHTA and CDR2 FQGNSA. The CDR3 totals 16 residues. The sequence came from a man aged 30 to 45 in good health. The chain combines TRBV7-2 with TRBJ2-2, with D tentatively TRBD2 (5 bases). The sequenced material came from naive CD4+ T cells sorted from blood. As to subset: CD45RA+ positively selected. CDR3 residues: CASSWFEGANTGELFF. Written as DNA, the CDR3 is TGTGCCAGCAGCTGGTTCGAGGGAGCGAACACCGGGGAGCTGTTTTTT.